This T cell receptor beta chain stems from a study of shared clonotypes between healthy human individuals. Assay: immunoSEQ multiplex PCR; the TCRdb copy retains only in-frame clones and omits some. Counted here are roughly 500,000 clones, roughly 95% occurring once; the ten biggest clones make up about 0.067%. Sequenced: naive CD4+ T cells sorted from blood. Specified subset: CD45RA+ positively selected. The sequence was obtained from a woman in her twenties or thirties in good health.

CDR3 nucleotides: TGCAGCGTTGTGTCTAGCGGGAGTGACATTCAGTACTTC. This gives the protein CSVVSSGSDIQYF. The chain recombines TRBV29-1 with TRBJ2-4; 10 bases agree with TRBD2. J was trimmed by 8 bases and V by 4 bases; bases with no gene match: 5. Germline-derived CDR1 and CDR2 are SQVTM and ANQGSEA. This CDR3 spans 13 amino acids.